A selection of T cell receptor beta chains follows, all from one sample in a study of shared clonotypes between healthy human individuals. The protocol was immunoSEQ multiplex PCR, while the TCRdb copy is restricted to in-frame clones and leaves out a portion. Of about 2.1 million clones listed, more than 85% are singletons. Sequencing was performed on naive CD8+ T cells from PBMCs. The receptors shown here come from a man in his late teens or twenties in good health. Some clones in this sample may be carry-over from other donors' samples. CDR3s include the opening cysteine and the closing phenylalanine or tryptophan. D genes are given only for firm matches. Size is omitted from some rows. Given values are once, few, many or a class for expanded clones.

size,V,J,D,CDR3
.,TRBV9,TRBJ1-1,.,CASSLAPGDTEAFF
.,TRBV9,TRBJ1-3,.,CASSVALGDTIYF
few,TRBV19,TRBJ1-5,.,CASSIIRNQPQHF
.,TRBV4-1,TRBJ2-1,TRBD2,CASSQRPGTSTEQFF
.,TRBV7-9,TRBJ1-4,.,CASSLVVREKFSTNEKLFF
.,TRBV11-2,TRBJ1-5,.,CASSLGEGRQPQHF
.,TRBV21-1,TRBJ1-4,.,CASSKALMRPNNEKLFF
.,TRBV6-1,TRBJ1-1,.,CASSESGFSTEAFF
.,TRBV28,TRBJ2-1,.,CASSRGDYTYNEQFF
.,TRBV28,TRBJ2-7,.,CASSRYEQYF
.,TRBV6-1,TRBJ1-2,TRBD1,CASSESGGYGYTF
.,TRBV27,TRBJ1-1,TRBD1,CASSQGPGQGVRSAFF
.,TRBV2,TRBJ1-2,.,CASRGRKLYGYTF
.,TRBV27,TRBJ2-5,.,CASSTYWTNQETQYF
.,TRBV5-6,TRBJ1-1,.,CASSFAGTEAFF
.,TRBV27,TRBJ2-7,TRBD2,CASSSLATVYEQYF
.,TRBV9,TRBJ1-6,.,CASSPRVYNSPLHF
.,TRBV15,TRBJ2-4,.,CATSTPRVSDIQYF
.,TRBV28,TRBJ1-6,.,CASTTFMGSPLHF
few,TRBV7-9,TRBJ1-2,TRBD1,CASSDRVVGGYTF
.,TRBV6-1,TRBJ2-7,.,CASSEEGTAAYEQYF
.,TRBV27,TRBJ2-1,TRBD2,CASSLSSGRAGYNEQFF
.,TRBV5-1,TRBJ1-1,.,CASSFGDGTEAFF
.,TRBV6-9,TRBJ2-1,TRBD2,CASISSGSNEQFF
.,TRBV4-1,TRBJ2-7,.,CASSQAKSLVYEQYF
.,TRBV27,TRBJ2-1,TRBD1,CASSTRNRGPYNEQFF
.,TRBV7-9,TRBJ2-1,TRBD2,CASSPRVAGGNEQFF
.,TRBV19,TRBJ2-7,.,CASSMWGLGYEQYF
once,TRBV5-1,TRBJ1-1,.,CASSPRVNTEAFF
.,TRBV11-1,TRBJ2-7,.,CASSLILGPEQYF
.,TRBV9,TRBJ2-5,.,CASSEGGTQETQYF
.,TRBV6-5,TRBJ1-1,TRBD1,CASSHRDREVSEAFF
.,TRBV5-1,TRBJ1-4,.,CASSLGGGSNEKLFF
.,TRBV11-3,TRBJ2-2,.,CASSLAWNTGELFF
.,TRBV5-1,TRBJ2-3,.,CASSLGRGRGADTQYF
.,TRBV25-1,TRBJ2-5,.,CASSGQPQDQYF
once,TRBV7-6,TRBJ2-3,TRBD2,CASSFGLADTQYF
.,TRBV7-2,TRBJ1-3,.,CASSYPAGNGNTIYF
.,TRBV7-2,TRBJ1-5,.,CASTSTGINQPQHF
.,TRBV5-5,TRBJ2-7,TRBD2,CASSPQTSGRSEQYF
few,TRBV9,TRBJ1-1,.,CASSGVRGTEAFF
.,TRBV5-1,TRBJ2-2,.,CASSLAQGGTGELFF
.,TRBV28,TRBJ2-7,.,CASSSVAGFHYEQYF
.,TRBV27,TRBJ1-4,.,CASSSSGITNEKLFF
.,TRBV7-9,TRBJ2-7,TRBD1,CASSLFFTGGRHEQYF
.,TRBV7-3,TRBJ2-3,TRBD2,CASSPQGTSGFLGTDTQYF
.,TRBV30,TRBJ1-1,.,CAGGRNTEAFF
once,TRBV5-6,TRBJ2-3,TRBD2,CASSSPGTSGRVDTQYF
.,TRBV6-6,TRBJ2-2,.,CASKPGPNTGELFF
.,TRBV27,TRBJ2-1,.,CASSRPGLLMDEQFF
.,TRBV7-2,TRBJ2-1,.,CASSQRWTLGYNEQFF
.,TRBV7-6,TRBJ1-1,TRBD1,CASTGLGQGGGNTEAFF
.,TRBV19,TRBJ2-1,.,CASSIDWGLRYNEQFF